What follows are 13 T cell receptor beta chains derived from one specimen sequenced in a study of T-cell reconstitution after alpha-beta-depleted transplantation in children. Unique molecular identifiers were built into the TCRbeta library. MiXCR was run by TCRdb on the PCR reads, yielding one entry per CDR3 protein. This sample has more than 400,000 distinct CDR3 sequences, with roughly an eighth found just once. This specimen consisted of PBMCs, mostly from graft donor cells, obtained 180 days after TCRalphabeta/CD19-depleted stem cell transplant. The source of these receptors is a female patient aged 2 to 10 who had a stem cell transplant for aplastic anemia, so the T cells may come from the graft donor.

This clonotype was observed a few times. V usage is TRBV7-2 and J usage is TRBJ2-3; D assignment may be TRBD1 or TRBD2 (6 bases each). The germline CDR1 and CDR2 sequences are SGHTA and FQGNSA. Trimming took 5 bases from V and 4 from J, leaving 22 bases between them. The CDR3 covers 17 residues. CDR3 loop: CASSTRRGAPRADTQYF. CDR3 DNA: TGTGCCAGCAGCACCCGAAGGGGGGCCCCAAGAGCAGATACGCAGTATTTT.

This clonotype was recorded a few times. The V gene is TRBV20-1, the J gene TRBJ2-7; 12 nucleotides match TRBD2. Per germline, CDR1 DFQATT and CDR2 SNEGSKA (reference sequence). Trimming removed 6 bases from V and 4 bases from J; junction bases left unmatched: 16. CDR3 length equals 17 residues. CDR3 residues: CSARGLAGLIHLYEQYF. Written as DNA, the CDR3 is TGCAGTGCCCGGGGACTAGCGGGCTTAATACATCTATACGAGCAGTACTTC.

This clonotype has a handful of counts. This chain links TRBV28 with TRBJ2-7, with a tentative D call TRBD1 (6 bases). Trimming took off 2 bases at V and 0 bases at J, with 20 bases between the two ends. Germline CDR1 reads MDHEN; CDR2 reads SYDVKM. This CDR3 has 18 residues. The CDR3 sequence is CASSLNRWGQGSSYEQYV. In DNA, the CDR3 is TGTGCCAGCAGTTTAAACCGGTGGGGTCAGGGGAGCTCCTACGAGCAGTACGTC.

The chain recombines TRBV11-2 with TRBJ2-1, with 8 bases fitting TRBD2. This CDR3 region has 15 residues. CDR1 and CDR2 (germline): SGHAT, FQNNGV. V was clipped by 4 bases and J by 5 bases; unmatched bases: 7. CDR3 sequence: CASSSPGGLNNEQFF. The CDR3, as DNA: TGTGCCAGCAGCTCCCCGGGAGGGTTGAACAATGAGCAGTTCTTC.

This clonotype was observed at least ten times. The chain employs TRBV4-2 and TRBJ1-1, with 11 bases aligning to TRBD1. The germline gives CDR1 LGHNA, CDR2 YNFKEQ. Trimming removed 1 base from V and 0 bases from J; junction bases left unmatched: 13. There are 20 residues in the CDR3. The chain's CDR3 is CASSQVAGQGAKNMNTEAFF. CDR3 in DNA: TGTGCCAGCAGCCAAGTTGCAGGACAGGGGGCAAAAAACATGAACACTGAAGCTTTCTTT.

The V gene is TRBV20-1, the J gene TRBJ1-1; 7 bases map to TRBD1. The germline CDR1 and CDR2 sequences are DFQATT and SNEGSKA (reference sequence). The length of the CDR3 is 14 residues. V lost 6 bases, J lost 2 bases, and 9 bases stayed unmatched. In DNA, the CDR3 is TGCAGTGCCCCCCCCGGGACAGCTAACACTGAAGCTTTCTTT. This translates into CSAPPGTANTEAFF.

The CDR3 DNA follows: TGCAGTGCTAGATCAAGCGGGAGGGAGGATGAGCAGTTCTTC. This codes for CSARSSGREDEQFF. The V gene is TRBV20-1, the J gene TRBJ2-1, with 10 bases lining up with TRBD2. Trimming removed 2 bases from V and 8 bases from J; junction bases left unmatched: 6. Germline V gene data show CDR1 as DFQATT and CDR2 as SNEGSKA (reference sequence). The CDR3 contains 14 residues.

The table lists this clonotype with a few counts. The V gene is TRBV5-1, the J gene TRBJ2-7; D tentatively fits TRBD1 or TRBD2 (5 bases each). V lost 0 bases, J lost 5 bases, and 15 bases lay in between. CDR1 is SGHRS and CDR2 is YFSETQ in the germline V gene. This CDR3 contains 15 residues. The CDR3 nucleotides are TGCGCCAGCAGCTTGGGAGGGACCGCAATCCACGAGCAGTACTTC. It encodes CASSLGGTAIHEQYF.

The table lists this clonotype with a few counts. CDR3 sequence reads: CATPKRGAVNQPQHF. CDR3 DNA: TGTGCCACCCCAAAAAGGGGGGCGGTAAATCAGCCCCAGCATTTT. The V and J genes are TRBV24-1 and TRBJ1-5; D perhaps matches TRBD1 (6 bases). CDR3 length: 15 residues. Between the trimmed V and J ends, which lost 9 bases and 4 bases, there was a span of 18 bases. Germline lookup yields CDR1 KGHDR and CDR2 SFDVKD.

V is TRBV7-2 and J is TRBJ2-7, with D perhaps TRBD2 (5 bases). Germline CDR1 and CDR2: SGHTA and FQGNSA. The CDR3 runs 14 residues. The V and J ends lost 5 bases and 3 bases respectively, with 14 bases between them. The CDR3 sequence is CASSAQLGSYEQYF. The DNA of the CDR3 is TGTGCCAGCAGCGCCCAGCTAGGGAGCTACGAGCAGTACTTC.

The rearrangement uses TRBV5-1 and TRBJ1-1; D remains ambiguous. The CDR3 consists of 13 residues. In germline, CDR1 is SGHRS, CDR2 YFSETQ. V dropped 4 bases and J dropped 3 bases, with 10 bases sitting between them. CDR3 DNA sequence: TGCGCCAGCAGCCTCGCCCAGGACACTGAAGCTTTCTTT. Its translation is CASSLAQDTEAFF.

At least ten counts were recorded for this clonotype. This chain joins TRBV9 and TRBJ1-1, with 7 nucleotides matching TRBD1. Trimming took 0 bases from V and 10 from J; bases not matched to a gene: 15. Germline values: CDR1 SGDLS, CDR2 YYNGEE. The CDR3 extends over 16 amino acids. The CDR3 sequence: CASSVAQDRPEAGAFF. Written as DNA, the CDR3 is TGTGCCAGCAGCGTAGCTCAGGACAGGCCGGAGGCTGGAGCTTTCTTT.

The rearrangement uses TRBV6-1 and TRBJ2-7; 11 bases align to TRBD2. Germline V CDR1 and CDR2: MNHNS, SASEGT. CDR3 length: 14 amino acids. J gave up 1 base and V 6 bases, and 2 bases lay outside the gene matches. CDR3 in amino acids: CASRTSGISYEQYF. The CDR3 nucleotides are TGTGCCAGCAGGACTAGCGGGATTTCCTACGAGCAGTACTTC.